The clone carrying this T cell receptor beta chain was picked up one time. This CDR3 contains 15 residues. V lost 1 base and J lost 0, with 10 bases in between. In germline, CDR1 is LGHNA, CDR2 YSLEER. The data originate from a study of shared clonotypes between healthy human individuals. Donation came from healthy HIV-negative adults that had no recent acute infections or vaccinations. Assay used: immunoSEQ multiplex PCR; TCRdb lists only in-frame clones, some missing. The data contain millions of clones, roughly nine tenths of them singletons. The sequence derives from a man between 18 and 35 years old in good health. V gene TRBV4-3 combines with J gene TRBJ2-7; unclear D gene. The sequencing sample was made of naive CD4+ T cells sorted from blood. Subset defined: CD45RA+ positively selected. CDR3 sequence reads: CASSQVRQSSYEQYF. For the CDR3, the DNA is TGCGCCAGCAGCCAAGTACGGCAGAGCTCCTACGAGCAGTACTTC.